The entry that follows covers one TCR beta chain sequence. What it binds is unknown. The sample is drawn from a study of cytomegalovirus exposure and HLA in healthy donors. Study-level findings and limits: An analysis that came later showed most CMV-associated TCR beta chains appearing HLA-restricted.

After removal of 5 bases from V and 8 bases from J, the junction contained 5 bases not matched to a gene. From germline, CDR1 is MNHNY and CDR2 SVGAGI (reference sequence). The CDR3 totals 14 residues. Both 60 Vbeta primers and 13 Jbeta primers went into the PCR. Sequenced by immunoSEQ multiplex PCR; TCRdb stores in-frame clones only, minus some. Found here are over 95,000 clones, about 70% of them singletons; the top ten hold more than 2%. This receptor was identified in a human donor in good health. The chain recombines TRBV6-6 with TRBJ2-3; 12 bases fit TRBD2. The sequenced sample consisted of PBMCs. The CDR3 DNA reads as TGTGCCAGCAGTCCTCCGGGACTAGCGGGTACGCAGTATTTT. It translates to CASSPPGLAGTQYF.